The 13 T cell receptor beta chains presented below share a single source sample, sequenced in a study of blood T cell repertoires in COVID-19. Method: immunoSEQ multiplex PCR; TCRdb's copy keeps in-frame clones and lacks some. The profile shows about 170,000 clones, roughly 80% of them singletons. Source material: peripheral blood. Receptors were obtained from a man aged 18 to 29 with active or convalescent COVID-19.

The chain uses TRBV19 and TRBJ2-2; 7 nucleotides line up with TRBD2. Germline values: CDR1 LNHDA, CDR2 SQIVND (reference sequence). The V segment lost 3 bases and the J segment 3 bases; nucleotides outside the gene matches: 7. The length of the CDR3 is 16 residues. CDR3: CASSIWEGQDTGELFF. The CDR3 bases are TGTGCCAGTAGTATCTGGGAGGGCCAGGACACCGGGGAGCTGTTTTTT.

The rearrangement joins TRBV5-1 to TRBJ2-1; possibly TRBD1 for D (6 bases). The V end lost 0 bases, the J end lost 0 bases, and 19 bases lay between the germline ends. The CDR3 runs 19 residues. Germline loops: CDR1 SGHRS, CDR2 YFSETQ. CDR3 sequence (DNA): TGCGCCAGCAGCTTGGCCGAGGCGGGCAGGGGCCCCTCCTACAATGAGCAGTTCTTC. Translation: CASSLAEAGRGPSYNEQFF. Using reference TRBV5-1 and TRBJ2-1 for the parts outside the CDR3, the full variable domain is KAGVTQTPRYLIKTRGQQVTLSCSPISGHRSVSWYQQTPGQGLQFLFEYFSETQRNKGNFPGRFSGRQFSNSRSEMNVSTLELGDSALYLCASSLAEAGRGPSYNEQFFGPGTRLTVL.

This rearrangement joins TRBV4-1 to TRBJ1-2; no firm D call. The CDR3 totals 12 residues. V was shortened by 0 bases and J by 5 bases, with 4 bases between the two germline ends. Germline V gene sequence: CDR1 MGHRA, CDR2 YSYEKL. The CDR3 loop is CASSQDVYGYTF. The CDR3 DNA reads TGCGCCAGCAGCCAAGACGTATATGGCTACACCTTC.

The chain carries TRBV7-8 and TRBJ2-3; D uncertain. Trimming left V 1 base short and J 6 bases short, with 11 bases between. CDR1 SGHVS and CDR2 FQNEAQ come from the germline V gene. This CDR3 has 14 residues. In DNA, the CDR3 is TGTGCCAGCAGCTTAGAGTATGAGGCTGATACGCAGTATTTT. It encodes CASSLEYEADTQYF.

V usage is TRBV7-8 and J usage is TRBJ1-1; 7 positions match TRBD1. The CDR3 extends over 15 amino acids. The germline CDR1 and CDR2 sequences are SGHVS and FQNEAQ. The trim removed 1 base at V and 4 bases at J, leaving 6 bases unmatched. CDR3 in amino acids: CASSLVGTESTEAFF. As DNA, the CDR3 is TGTGCCAGCAGCTTAGTTGGGACAGAGTCCACTGAAGCTTTCTTT. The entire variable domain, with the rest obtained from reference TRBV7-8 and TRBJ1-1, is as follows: GAGVSQSPRYKVAKRGQDVALRCDPISGHVSLFWYQQALGQGPEFLTYFQNEAQLDKSGLPSDRFFAERPEGSVSTLKIQRTQQEDSAVYLCASSLVGTESTEAFFGQGTRLTVV.

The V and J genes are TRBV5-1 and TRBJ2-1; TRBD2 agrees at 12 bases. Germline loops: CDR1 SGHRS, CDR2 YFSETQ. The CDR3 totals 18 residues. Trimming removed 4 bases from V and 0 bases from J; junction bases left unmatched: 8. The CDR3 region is CASSETSGGAHSYNEQFF. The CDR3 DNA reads TGCGCCAGCAGCGAGACTAGCGGGGGCGCTCACTCCTACAATGAGCAGTTCTTC.

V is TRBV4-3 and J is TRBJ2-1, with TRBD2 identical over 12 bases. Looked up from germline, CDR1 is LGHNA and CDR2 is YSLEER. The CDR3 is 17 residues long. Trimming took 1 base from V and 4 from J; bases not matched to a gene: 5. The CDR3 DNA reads TGCGCCAGCAGCCAAGGGAGACTAGCGGGAGTATACAATGAGCAGTTCTTC. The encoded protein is CASSQGRLAGVYNEQFF.

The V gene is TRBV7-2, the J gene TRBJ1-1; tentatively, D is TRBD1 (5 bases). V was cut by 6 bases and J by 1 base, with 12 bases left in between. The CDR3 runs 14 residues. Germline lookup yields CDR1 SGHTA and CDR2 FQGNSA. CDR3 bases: TGTGCCAGCAGGCCTAACAGGCGGAACACTGAAGCTTTCTTT. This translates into CASRPNRRNTEAFF.

The CDR3 loop is CASSPGAGGAYEQYF. The DNA for the CDR3 is TGTGCCAGCAGCCCGGGCGCGGGAGGGGCCTACGAGCAGTACTTC. The chain recombines TRBV11-2 with TRBJ2-7, with 9 bases that match TRBD2. This CDR3 contains 15 residues. Germline assignment: CDR1 SGHAT and CDR2 FQNNGV. J gave up 2 bases and V 5 bases, and 7 bases lay outside the gene matches.

In DNA form, the CDR3 reads TGCGCCAGCAGCTTGGGACAGCCGTCCTACGAGCAGTACTTC. This codes for CASSLGQPSYEQYF. The chain joins TRBV5-1 to TRBJ2-7; TRBD1 might be the D (5 bases). CDR1 SGHRS and CDR2 YFSETQ come from the germline V gene. The CDR3 runs 14 residues. Trimming removed 0 bases at V and 1 base at J, with 8 bases between.

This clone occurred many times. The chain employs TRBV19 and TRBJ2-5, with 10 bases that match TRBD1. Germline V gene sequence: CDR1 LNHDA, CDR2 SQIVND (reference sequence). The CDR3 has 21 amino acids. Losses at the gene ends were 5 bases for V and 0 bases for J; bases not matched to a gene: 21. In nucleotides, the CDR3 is TGTGCCAGTAGTCCAAATCCGACAGGGGGCTGGAGCGGGGGTTACCAAGAGACCCAGTACTTC. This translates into CASSPNPTGGWSGGYQETQYF.

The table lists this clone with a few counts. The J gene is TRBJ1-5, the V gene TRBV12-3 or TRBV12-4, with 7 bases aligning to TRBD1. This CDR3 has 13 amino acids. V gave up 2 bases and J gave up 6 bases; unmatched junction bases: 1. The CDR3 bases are TGTGCCAGCAGTTTACAGGGGGGTCAGCCCCAGCATTTT. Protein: CASSLQGGQPQHF.

The CDR3 region has the DNA TGCGCCAGCAGCCCGGGCGTGACAGCCGGCGCAATGGGTCAGCCCCAGCATTTT. Its translation is CASSPGVTAGAMGQPQHF. The chain uses TRBV5-1 and TRBJ1-5, with a possible D match to TRBD1 (5 bases). The CDR3 spans 18 residues. Germline V CDR1 and CDR2: SGHRS, YFSETQ. V shed 4 bases and J shed 6 bases, with 26 bases lying between them.